The 21 T cell receptor beta chains presented below share a single source sample, sequenced in a study of T-cell memory formation after mild COVID-19. TCRdb itself ran the 5' RACE reads through MiXCR, one entry per CDR3 protein. The data contain 80,000 to 130,000 distinct CDR3 sequences, 11% of them singletons. Input material: PBMCs or a T cell subset sorted from them (not recorded which). The receptors were sampled from a man aged 18-30 years who had mild COVID-19 (a few samples of this study predate the infection). Cell type and time point are not known.

Written as DNA, the CDR3 is TGTGCCAGCATCCAAAGACTGGGGAGGGCGCGGACGCAGTATTTT. Translated: CASIQRLGRARTQYF. The chain joins TRBV28 to TRBJ2-3; 7 nucleotides line up with TRBD2. Trimming at V came to 7 bases and at J to 9 bases, leaving 16 bases not matched to a gene. CDR1 MDHEN and CDR2 SYDVKM come from the germline V gene. The CDR3 consists of 15 residues.

The sample holds a few counts of this clonotype. The chain employs TRBV6-5 and TRBJ2-3, with D tentatively TRBD1 or TRBD2 (6 bases each). Trimming shortened V by 6 bases and J by 5 bases, and 21 bases separated the two germline ends. The V gene's germline CDR1 is MNHEY and CDR2 SVGAGI. The CDR3 totals 16 residues. The CDR3 is CASRPFPGDTGDTQYF. CDR3 DNA: TGTGCCAGCAGGCCCTTCCCGGGGGACACAGGAGATACGCAGTATTTT.

V is TRBV23-1 and J is TRBJ2-7; D could derive from TRBD1 or TRBD2 (5 bases each). TRBV23-1 falls under the ORF class, with uncertain function. CDR3 size: 15 residues. Between the trimmed V and J ends, which lost 2 bases and 4 bases, there was a span of 15 bases. CDR3: CASSQPSQRGYEQYV. The CDR3 nucleotides are TGCGCCAGCAGTCAACCGAGCCAGAGGGGTTACGAGCAGTACGTC.

This chain uses TRBV2 with TRBJ1-5; 9 positions match TRBD1. Unmatched junction bases numbered 2, after V lost 8 bases and J lost 0 bases. This CDR3 contains 14 residues. The germline V gene encodes CDR1 SNHLY and CDR2 FYNNEI. The CDR3 protein is CASGTGFSNQPQHF. DNA for the CDR3: TGTGCCAGCGGGACAGGGTTTAGCAATCAGCCCCAGCATTTT.

In this sample, this clonotype turned up a few times. The chain employs TRBV7-2 and TRBJ2-1; D assignment may be TRBD1 or TRBD2 (5 bases each). Deletions cut 1 base from V and 5 bases from J, with 15 bases between. CDR1 and CDR2 (germline): SGHTA, FQGNSA. The CDR3 is 16 residues long. CDR3 amino acids: CASSLGGTLKDNEQFF. In DNA, the CDR3 is TGTGCCAGCAGCTTAGGGGGGACGCTAAAAGACAATGAGCAGTTCTTC.

J is TRBJ1-1 and V is TRBV20-1, with D tentatively TRBD1 (6 bases). Trimming removed 6 bases at V and 8 bases at J, with 22 bases between. Germline V gene lookup returns CDR1 DFQATT and CDR2 SNEGSKA (reference sequence). The CDR3 sequence is 14 residues long. CDR3 in DNA: TGCAGTGCCTCCCCTTCTACAGGGACTTTCGAAGCTTTCTTT. It encodes CSASPSTGTFEAFF.

This clonotype came up a few times. The V call is TRBV21-1, the J call TRBJ1-4; the table's TRBD1 call for D was not verified on the DNA. TRBV21-1 is listed as a pseudogene. The CDR3 runs to 13 residues. This CDR3 is CARIGTGNEKLFF. The CDR3 nucleotides read TGTGCCAGAATCGGGACAGGGAACGAAAAACTGTTTTTT.

This clonotype was counted between two and nine times. The chain recombines TRBV4-3 with TRBJ2-5, with D tentatively TRBD2 (6 bases). The V gene lost 3 bases and the J gene lost 2 bases, with 19 bases spanning the gap. This CDR3 is built from 17 residues. Germline CDR1 LGHNA, CDR2 YSLEER. The CDR3 nucleotides are TGCGCCAGCAGCCAGGAAAGATTAGCGGTGACTCAAGAGACCCAGTACTTC. It is translated as CASSQERLAVTQETQYF.

This clonotype ranks as medium-sized (0.01 to 0.1%). The rearrangement links TRBV4-3 to TRBJ2-3, with D maybe TRBD1 (6 bases). Germline lookup yields CDR1 LGHNA and CDR2 YSLEER. The CDR3 runs to 17 residues. The ends were cut back, 0 bases at V and 0 bases at J, with 13 bases in the middle. CDR3 coding DNA: TGCGCCAGCAGCCAAGATTGGTCGACAGGCAGCACAGATACGCAGTATTTT. Protein product: CASSQDWSTGSTDTQYF.

The chain recombines TRBV4-1 with TRBJ2-1, with D perhaps matching TRBD2 (5 bases). Looked up from germline, CDR1 is MGHRA and CDR2 is YSYEKL. V lost 1 base and J 7 bases, leaving 14 bases between the germline ends. The CDR3 consists of 15 residues. CDR3 sequence: CASSQGLPRGNEQFF. DNA for the CDR3: TGCGCCAGCAGCCAAGGGCTACCCCGAGGGAATGAGCAGTTCTTC.

This clonotype was seen more than once but under ten times. The CDR3 nucleotides are TGCAGCGCTCAGACAGGGGTGCGGACGGGCTACACCTTC. It is translated as CSAQTGVRTGYTF. The J gene is TRBJ1-2, the V gene TRBV29-1; 8 bases fit TRBD1. This CDR3 spans 13 amino acids. V gave up 7 bases and J gave up 8 bases; unmatched junction bases: 12. Germline loops: CDR1 SQVTM, CDR2 ANQGSEA.

This clonotype appeared a few times. The CDR3 bases are TGCGCCAGCAGCCAAGATATAGGAGGGACAGGTTACGTGGAGCAGTACTTC. It specifies CASSQDIGGTGYVEQYF. The chain links TRBV4-3 to TRBJ2-7; 8 positions match TRBD1. CDR1 is LGHNA, CDR2 YSLEER, per germline. This CDR3 spans 17 amino acids. With V trimmed by 0 bases and J by 7 bases, 14 bases remained unmatched.

The chain couples TRBV12-3 or TRBV12-4 to TRBJ2-3; D gene uncertain. The CDR3 has 13 residues. The ends were cut back, 5 bases at V and 0 bases at J, with 6 bases in the middle. CDR3 protein: CASSRSSTDTQYF. The CDR3 region has the DNA TGTGCCAGCAGTCGGTCTAGCACAGATACGCAGTATTTT.

This clonotype was seen a handful of times. The chain uses TRBV4-1 and TRBJ2-5; 8 bases fit TRBD1. From germline, CDR1 is MGHRA and CDR2 YSYEKL. V lost 6 bases and J lost 0; bases outside the gene matches: 6. The CDR3 covers 15 residues. The CDR3 DNA follows: TGCGCCAGCAGGACGGGACAGGTGAACCAAGAGACCCAGTACTTC. It yields the protein CASRTGQVNQETQYF.

V and J are TRBV6-5 and TRBJ1-6; D ambiguous. Trimming cost V 0 bases and J 7 bases, with 7 bases left between them. The CDR3 is made up of 14 amino acids. CDR1 MNHEY and CDR2 SVGAGI come from the germline V gene. The CDR3 DNA sequence: TGTGCCAGCAGTTACTCAGGGCCAAATTCACCCCTCCACTTT. Translated: CASSYSGPNSPLHF.

The chain is built from TRBV19 and TRBJ1-1; D unclear. The CDR3 is made up of 15 amino acids. The germline gives CDR1 LNHDA, CDR2 SQIVND (reference sequence). Trimming shortened V by 7 bases and J by 3 bases, and 18 bases separated the two germline ends. CDR3 DNA sequence: TGTGCCAGTACCGAGGAGTTGTTGGGCGACACTGAAGCTTTCTTT. Amino acid sequence: CASTEELLGDTEAFF.

The chain joins TRBV6-2 or TRBV6-3 to TRBJ1-5, with unresolved D. There are 13 residues in the CDR3. V was shortened by 8 bases and J by 2 bases, with 10 bases between the two germline ends. Germline V gene lookup returns CDR1 MNHEY and CDR2 SVGEGT. CDR3 residues: CASGPGGNQPQHF. As DNA, the CDR3 is TGTGCCAGCGGACCGGGCGGCAATCAGCCCCAGCATTTT.

The chain combines TRBV27 with TRBJ2-5; TRBD2 is a possible D gene (5 bases). CDR1 is MNHEY and CDR2 is SMNVEV in the germline V gene (reference sequence). Deletions cut 10 bases from V and 5 bases from J, with 8 bases between. The CDR3 sequence is 10 residues long. CDR3 bases: TGTGCCACCGGGGTGGAGACCCAGTACTTC. Translated, it gives CATGVETQYF.

This clonotype appeared many times. The V gene is TRBV7-9, the J gene TRBJ2-1; no clear D. There are 12 residues in the CDR3. Germline lookup yields CDR1 SEHNR and CDR2 FQNEAQ (reference sequence). Between the trimmed V and J ends, which lost 5 bases and 4 bases, there was a span of 6 bases. DNA of the CDR3: TGTGCCAGCAGCCCCGTATACAATGAGCAGTTCTTC. Translated: CASSPVYNEQFF.

The chain links TRBV12-3 or TRBV12-4 to TRBJ2-1, with 12 bases matching TRBD2. V lost 3 bases, J lost 3 bases, and 3 bases stayed unmatched. The CDR3 runs to 16 residues. The DNA for the CDR3 is TGTGCCAGCAGTTTCGGACTAGCGGGGCACTACAATGAGCAGTTCTTC. Its translation: CASSFGLAGHYNEQFF.

The V gene is TRBV5-1, the J gene TRBJ2-2; 7 nucleotides line up with TRBD1. Trimming removed 0 bases from V and 7 bases from J; junction bases left unmatched: 6. Per the germline V gene, CDR1 is SGHRS and CDR2 is YFSETQ. CDR3 size: 15 residues. The CDR3 sequence is CASSLARQGSGELFF. In DNA form, the CDR3 reads TGCGCCAGCAGCTTGGCTCGACAGGGCAGCGGGGAGCTGTTTTTT.